This T cell receptor (beta chain) derives from a study of T cells expressing NK-cell markers. Study information: The study drew TCR beta repertoires from sorted CD3+CD56+NKG2C+, CD3+CD56+NKG2C- and CD3+CD56-NKG2C+ T cells.

Germline-derived CDR1 and CDR2 are SQVTM and ANQGSEA. The CDR3 has 12 amino acids. With the 5' RACE reads reprocessed, TCRdb shows one record per CDR3 protein and no DNA. Its listing shows about 370,000 distinct CDR3 sequences. The sequence was obtained from a woman aged 50 to 60 in good health. Sequencing input: blood T cells: a sorted CD56 or NKG2C T cell subset, CD4+ or CD8+ T cells, or bulk PBMC T cells (not recorded which). This chain links TRBV29-1 with TRBJ2-1. The CDR3 is CSVEGLDREQFF.